Sequencing of this T cell receptor (beta chain) was carried out in a study of T-cell memory formation after mild COVID-19. Findings and limits, study-wide: Day 15 to 85 contracting clones showed balanced CD4/CD8; day 15 to 37 expanders favored CD4+. Prior to infection, memory already included some responding clones, suggesting cross-reactive memory joined.

This clonotype was observed a few times. The antigen remains unidentified. The V end lost 1 base, the J end lost 5 bases, and 6 bases lay between the germline ends. The CDR3 is 13 residues long. TCRdb itself ran the 5' RACE reads through MiXCR, one entry per CDR3 protein. Of around 110,000 distinct CDR3 sequences in the sample, about a sixth are singletons; the top ten hold 28%. The origin of this receptor is an adult woman who had mild COVID-19 (a few samples of this study predate the infection). Cell type and time point are not known. This rearrangement joins TRBV12-3 or TRBV12-4 to TRBJ2-1; D is uncertain. The specimen sequenced was PBMCs or a T cell subset sorted from them (not recorded which). Here the CDR3 reads CASSLGRDNEQFF. CDR3 nucleotide sequence: TGTGCCAGCAGTTTAGGCCGTGACAATGAGCAGTTCTTC.